The 21 T cell receptor beta chains reported below all come from one sample, sequenced in a study of blood T cell repertoires in COVID-19. The protocol was immunoSEQ multiplex PCR, while the TCRdb copy is restricted to in-frame clones and leaves out a portion. Of 250,000 to 300,000 clones listed, approximately 88% are singletons. The sequenced material came from peripheral blood. The receptors come from a woman younger than 45 who had recovered from COVID-19.

The chain links TRBV7-2 to TRBJ2-1; 11 nucleotides agree with TRBD2. After removal of 1 base from V and 1 base from J, the junction contained 6 bases not matched to a gene. CDR1 and CDR2 from the germline V gene are SGHTA and FQGNSA. The CDR3 is made up of 18 amino acids. Here the CDR3 reads CASSLGLAGKISYNEQFF. CDR3 DNA sequence: TGTGCCAGCAGCTTAGGACTAGCGGGGAAGATTTCCTACAATGAGCAGTTCTTC.

The chain employs TRBV7-3 and TRBJ2-3, with D tentatively TRBD1 (5 bases). V was shortened by 1 base and J by 7 bases, with 9 bases between the two germline ends. Germline assignment: CDR1 SGHTA and CDR2 FQGTGA. The CDR3 has 13 residues. CDR3: CASSLNQGHTQYF. The DNA for the CDR3 is TGTGCCAGCAGCTTAAACCAGGGCCATACGCAGTATTTT.

This rearrangement joins TRBV18 to TRBJ1-1, with TRBD1 as a possible D gene (5 bases). V was trimmed by 2 bases and J by 4 bases, leaving 11 bases between them. The germline V gene encodes CDR1 KGHSH and CDR2 LQKENI. The CDR3 contains 14 residues. The CDR3 loop is CASSPRGRFTEAFF. The CDR3 nucleotides are TGTGCCAGCTCACCAAGGGGAAGGTTCACTGAAGCTTTCTTT.

In this sample, this clone turned up once. The chain links TRBV5-1 to TRBJ2-3; 11 positions match TRBD2. V shed 0 bases, J shed 2 bases, and the junction held 2 bases outside the gene matches. The CDR3 runs to 16 residues. Germline-derived CDR1 and CDR2 are SGHRS and YFSETQ. The CDR3 region has the DNA TGCGCCAGCAGCTTGGTACTAGCGGGGGACACAGATACGCAGTATTTT. Protein: CASSLVLAGDTDTQYF.

The V call is TRBV6-2 or TRBV6-3, the J call TRBJ2-5; D gene uncertain. This CDR3 region has 16 residues. V was clipped by 2 bases and J by 5 bases, with 18 bases between them. CDR1 is MNHEY and CDR2 is SVGEGT in the germline V gene. CDR3 nucleotides: TGTGCCAGCAGTTACGCCGCAGTGGTTTTCCTGGAGACCCAGTACTTC. This encodes CASSYAAVVFLETQYF.

V usage is TRBV2 and J usage is TRBJ1-5; possible D gene TRBD1, 6 bases. V lost 6 bases, J lost 7 bases, and 19 bases lay in between. The germline CDR1 and CDR2 sequences are SNHLY and FYNNEI. CDR3 length: 15 amino acids. The chain's CDR3 is CASRAWTDGGQPQHF. The CDR3 nucleotides are TGTGCCAGCAGAGCCTGGACAGACGGGGGGCAGCCCCAGCATTTT. Based on the CDR3 plus reference TRBV2 and TRBJ1-5, the full variable domain is EPEVTQTPSHQVTQMGQEVILRCVPISNHLYFYWYRQILGQKVEFLVSFYNNEISEKSEIFDDQFSVERPDGSNFTLKIRSTKLEDSAMYFCASRAWTDGGQPQHFGDGTRLSIL.

The chain combines TRBV7-9 with TRBJ1-1; 8 bases are a match to TRBD1. This CDR3 spans 14 amino acids. Germline lookup yields CDR1 SEHNR and CDR2 FQNEAQ (reference sequence). The V segment lost 5 bases and the J segment 5 bases; nucleotides outside the gene matches: 7. CDR3 bases: TGTGCCAGCAGCGAGGACAGGGTTTGGACTGAAGCTTTCTTT. Protein product: CASSEDRVWTEAFF.

This clone was seen only once. The chain couples TRBV29-1 to TRBJ2-7; possibly TRBD1 for D (5 bases). The germline V gene encodes CDR1 SQVTM and CDR2 ANQGSEA. Trimming took 3 bases from V and 0 from J, leaving 9 bases between them. This CDR3 spans 13 amino acids. In DNA, the CDR3 is TGCAGCGTTGATAGGCAGGGCTCCTACGAGCAGTACTTC. This encodes CSVDRQGSYEQYF.

This chain uses TRBV2 with TRBJ1-2, with 9 positions matching TRBD1. The V gene end was trimmed by 7 bases and the J gene end by 4 bases; junction bases not matched to a gene: 7. Germline V lookup: CDR1 SNHLY, CDR2 FYNNEI. The CDR3 consists of 14 residues. CDR3 loop: CASTGTGRIYGYTF. CDR3 DNA sequence: TGTGCCAGCACCGGGACAGGGAGGATCTATGGCTACACCTTC.

The chain recombines TRBV7-8 with TRBJ2-2; D not certain. Per the germline V gene, CDR1 is SGHVS and CDR2 is FQNEAQ. V gave up 4 bases and J gave up 5 bases, with 14 bases separating them. CDR3 length: 15 residues. The CDR3 is CASSWKEFPTGELFF. As DNA, the CDR3 is TGTGCCAGCAGCTGGAAGGAGTTCCCGACCGGGGAGCTGTTTTTT.

The V gene is TRBV7-2, the J gene TRBJ1-5; 7 positions agree with TRBD1. The ends lost 1 base at V and 7 bases at J; junction bases unmatched: 7. This CDR3 is built from 15 residues. CDR1 and CDR2 from the germline V gene are SGHTA and FQGNSA. The CDR3 DNA follows: TGTGCCAGCAGCTTAGGGGGACAGCTATACCAGCCCCAGCATTTT. Residues: CASSLGGQLYQPQHF.

This chain uses TRBV6-5 with TRBJ2-7; D possibly corresponds to TRBD2 (5 bases). Germline lookup yields CDR1 MNHEY and CDR2 SVGAGI. The CDR3 is 14 residues long. V lost 6 bases, J lost 0 bases, and 12 bases lay in between. The chain's CDR3 is CASSLPGDSYEQYF. DNA for the CDR3: TGTGCCAGCAGCCTACCCGGGGACTCCTACGAGCAGTACTTC.

The rearrangement uses TRBV6-1 and TRBJ2-2; tentative D call: TRBD1 (5 bases). V was pared by 3 bases and J by 5 bases, with 10 bases between. Looked up from germline, CDR1 is MNHNS and CDR2 is SASEGT. The CDR3 is 14 residues long. The CDR3 bases are TGTGCCAGCAGTGAGGCAGGGTGGACCGGGGAGCTGTTTTTT. Its translation: CASSEAGWTGELFF.

CDR3 in amino acids: CASSSPISPGYTF. DNA of the CDR3: TGTGCCAGCAGCTCCCCCATTTCCCCAGGCTACACCTTC. The rearrangement joins TRBV7-8 to TRBJ1-2; D unresolved. Germline-derived CDR1 and CDR2 are SGHVS and FQNEAQ. V was shortened by 4 bases and J by 8 bases, with 14 bases between the two germline ends. The CDR3 spans 13 residues.

The rearrangement joins TRBV4-1 to TRBJ2-3; TRBD2 matches at 13 bases. This CDR3 comprises 17 residues. Germline V gene sequence: CDR1 MGHRA, CDR2 YSYEKL. With 2 bases clipped from V and 5 bases from J, the junction kept 7 bases outside the gene matches. CDR3 nucleotide sequence: TGCGCCAGCAGCCAACCACGGACTAGCGGGGGTCGAGATACGCAGTATTTT. It codes for CASSQPRTSGGRDTQYF.

This chain joins TRBV28 and TRBJ2-7; D call uncertain. This CDR3 is built from 14 residues. The V and J ends lost 7 bases and 2 bases respectively, with 15 bases between them. Germline V CDR1 and CDR2: MDHEN, SYDVKM. The CDR3 protein is CASTATADPYEQYF. DNA for the CDR3: TGTGCCAGCACCGCCACCGCAGATCCCTACGAGCAGTACTTC.

The chain joins TRBV18 to TRBJ1-1, with no clear D. The CDR3 is 13 amino acids. The germline CDR1 and CDR2 sequences are KGHSH and LQKENI. V was cut by 0 bases and J by 6 bases, with 8 bases left in between. CDR3 amino acids: CASSPPVSSEAFF. In DNA, the CDR3 is TGTGCCAGCTCACCACCGGTTAGTTCTGAAGCTTTCTTT.

The genes are TRBV7-8 and TRBJ1-6, with TRBD1 as a possible D gene (6 bases). The germline V gene has CDR1 SGHVS and CDR2 FQNEAQ. V lost 5 bases to trimming and J lost 7 bases, with 15 bases between them. The CDR3 loop spans 15 amino acids. CDR3 loop: CASSLQAGENSPLHF. The CDR3 DNA is TGTGCCAGCAGCCTGCAGGCAGGGGAGAATTCACCCCTCCACTTT.

This chain joins TRBV12-5 and TRBJ1-5, with a weak D call TRBD1 (6 bases). This CDR3 has 15 residues. V lost 1 base and J lost 1, with 8 bases in between. Germline values: CDR1 LGHNT, CDR2 FRNRAP. CDR3 sequence: CASGLDRVSNQPQHF. The DNA of the CDR3 is TGTGCTAGTGGTTTGGACAGGGTCAGCAATCAGCCCCAGCATTTT.

The genes are TRBV30 and TRBJ1-6; D is unresolved. This CDR3 is built from 14 residues. Trimming removed 6 bases from V and 3 bases from J, with 12 bases in between. Germline CDR1 is GTSNPN and CDR2 is SVGIG (reference sequence). The CDR3, as DNA: TGTGCCTGTATCGGACTGCTCTATAATTCACCCCTCCACTTT. Its translation: CACIGLLYNSPLHF.

This rearrangement joins TRBV5-1 to TRBJ1-1; D uncertain. Per the germline V gene, CDR1 is SGHRS and CDR2 is YFSETQ. V lost 4 bases to trimming and J lost 5 bases, with 18 bases between them. The CDR3 has 15 residues. The CDR3 sequence: CASSTDPTARTEAFF. The CDR3 DNA reads as TGCGCCAGCAGCACAGACCCGACGGCCCGAACTGAAGCTTTCTTT. Supplemented by reference TRBV5-1 and TRBJ1-1, the full variable domain reads KAGVTQTPRYLIKTRGQQVTLSCSPISGHRSVSWYQQTPGQGLQFLFEYFSETQRNKGNFPGRFSGRQFSNSRSEMNVSTLELGDSALYLCASSTDPTARTEAFFGQGTRLTVV.